This T cell receptor beta chain was captured in a study of blood T cell repertoires in COVID-19 (dated by TCRdb to 2020 to 2022). The study in broad terms: The collaborator samples originated in the United States, Italy and Spain and spanned the acute and convalescent phases of COVID-19. The prospective study material was composed of cDNA or gDNA derived from T cells, B-cell-depleted T cells, or PBMCs. The dataset comprised deeply sampled blood TCRbeta repertoires from subjects exposed to, actively infected with, or recovered from COVID-19. The repertoires were made available in a free public database intended to serve as a resource for research on the immune response to SARS-CoV-2. The samples were drawn from two sources: the first 160 participants of the ongoing ImmuneRACE study, and some 1,300 subjects contributed by 6 global collaborators. Nearly every sample came with metadata listing a de-identified subject ID, COVID-19 status, age in years and sex. Where available, HLA class I and class II types were taken from metadata supplied by the sample provider and were not determined by assay-based typing. Results the study describes overall, beyond this receptor: How much clinical and demographic metadata was included differed by source and by participant, and the metadata was provided uncurated.

In the prospective study, participants were about 18 to 95 years old, resided in about two dozen geographic areas of the United States, and were enrolled through a virtual design. To assign participants to cohorts, the prospective study relied on clinical history that participants themselves reported in a screening survey and a study questionnaire. Recovered participants in ImmuneRACE Cohort 3 were defined as having two consecutive negative NP/OP PCR tests, clearance from a healthcare professional, or resolution of symptoms. Each participant in the prospective study had whole blood, serum and a nasopharyngeal or oropharyngeal swab collected by mobile phlebotomists. Additional blood draws and questionnaires over an approximately 2-month period could optionally be provided by prospective study participants. Prospective study blood samples were shipped either frozen or at room temperature before DNA extraction.

TCRbeta CDR3 regions were amplified from genomic DNA by means of the immunoSEQ Assay, a bias-controlled multiplex PCR. In the paper's pipeline: Within the assay, amplification of reference gene primers was used to estimate how many nucleated cells each sample contained. To quantify the absolute abundance of each unique TCRbeta CDR3 rearrangement, sequence reads were collapsed and filtered. For each sample, productive Simpson clonality was calculated as the square root of Simpson's diversity index across productive rearrangements. TCRdb re-hosts the immuneACCESS table, in-frame sequences only. Its copies lack some clones; in the studies checked, an unresolved V gene accounts for under half of them, and the cause for the rest is not known. For V, J and clone size, that table is used; D and trimming come from the DNA. In this sample the table shows about 100,000 clones, 65% to 90% of which occur a single time. The top ten hold 2% to 3% of the sample.

About this clone: This receptor's antigen is unknown. Base-call qualities are not available, and no considerably larger clone is one nucleotide away.

Sequenced material: PBMCs or T cells enriched from blood (not recorded which). The TCR comes from a woman aged 45 to 65 who had recovered from COVID-19.

The CDR3 region reads CASSLGPSGGNNEQFF. The DNA sequence is as follows: TGTGCCAGCAGCTTAGGGCCTAGCGGGGGCAATAATGAGCAGTTCTTC. The chain is encoded by TRBV11-3 joined to TRBJ2-1; 10 middle bases align to TRBD2. Clipping removes 1 base from V and 7 bases from J, with 7 as the unmatched junction base count. The CDR3 numbers 16 residues from cysteine through phenylalanine. The entry retains the CDR3 DNA only, 48 bases that are in frame from base 1. CDR1 and CDR2 are read off the germline V gene as SGHNT and YENEEA.